This TCR beta chain was sequenced during a study of CD8 T cells in Susac syndrome. Study-wide results and limits: It was acknowledged in the study that the number of individuals who were included in its TCR sequencing and HLA analysis was relatively small.

Healthy donors served as age- and sex-matched controls. An amount of RNA that ranged from 0.5 to 1 ug was reverse transcribed with random hexamers. Multiplex PCR with immunoSEQ amplified the TCR beta CDR3 across 54 Vbeta and 13 Jbeta. TCRdb analysed the immunoSEQ multiplex PCR reads with MiXCR anew, one entry per CDR3 protein. The sample includes 150,000 to 200,000 distinct CDR3 sequences, approximately 93% seen only once; the top ten take around 0.096%. With respect to this clonotype: What it recognizes is unknown.

This clonotype was obtained from a human donor in good health. Source material: CD4+ T cells from PBMCs.

The CDR3 DNA sequence: TGTGCCAGCAGCCCCTTACCCGGGGCGACCCCTACAGATACGCAGTATTTT. Translation gives CASSPLPGATPTDTQYF. The chain carries TRBV3-1 and TRBJ2-3; D is possibly TRBD1 or TRBD2 (5 bases each). CDR3 length: 17 residues. CDR1 and CDR2 from the germline V gene are LGHDT and YNNKEL (reference sequence). Between the trimmed V and J ends, which lost 4 bases and 3 bases, there was a span of 20 bases.